A single sample is the source of the 24 T cell receptor beta chains below, sequenced in a study of T-cell memory formation after mild COVID-19. Each CDR3 protein gets one entry after TCRdb re-called the 5' RACE reads with MiXCR. The sample holds roughly 400,000 distinct CDR3 sequences, approximately 15% seen once. The sample comprised PBMCs or a T cell subset sorted from them (not recorded which). The receptors were sampled from a man aged 18 to 29 who had mild COVID-19 (a few samples of this study predate the infection). Cell type and time point are not known.

The CDR3 nucleotides are TGTGCCAGCAGCTTTCCAACAGGGTCCAGCGGCGATGAGCAGTTCTTC. It is translated as CASSFPTGSSGDEQFF. The chain combines TRBV7-9 with TRBJ2-1; D is perhaps TRBD1 (6 bases). The CDR3 sequence is 16 residues long. Germline CDR1 and CDR2: SEHNR and FQNEAQ (reference sequence). The germline V and J ends were trimmed by 3 bases and 8 bases, with 20 bases remaining between them. The full variable domain, rest sourced from reference TRBV7-9 and TRBJ2-1, is DTGVSQNPRHKITKRGQNVTFRCDPISEHNRLYWYRQTLGQGPEFLTYFQNEAQLEKSRLLSDRFSAERPKGSFSTLEIQRTEQGDSAMYLCASSFPTGSSGDEQFFGPGTRLTVL.

The chain is built from TRBV18 and TRBJ1-1; TRBD1 might be the D (6 bases). CDR3 size: 15 residues. Germline V gives CDR1 KGHSH, CDR2 LQKENI. Trimming stripped 3 bases from V and 4 bases from J, with 15 bases between. CDR3 loop: CASSPGHPTGTEAFF. Written as DNA, the CDR3 is TGTGCCAGCTCACCGGGACACCCCACGGGCACTGAAGCTTTCTTT.

The chain carries TRBV20-1 and TRBJ2-4; D is uncertain. Germline CDR1 is DFQATT and CDR2 is SNEGSKA (reference sequence). This CDR3 has 15 residues. Trimming shortened V by 0 bases and J by 0 bases, and 9 bases separated the two germline ends. CDR3 residues: CSARDHGLAKNIQYF. In DNA, the CDR3 is TGCAGTGCTAGAGACCACGGTCTAGCCAAAAACATTCAGTACTTC.

The CDR3 reads CASSLWQGGAPEKLFF. CDR3 in DNA: TGTGCCAGCAGTTTATGGCAGGGCGGGGCCCCTGAAAAACTGTTTTTT. The chain has TRBV12-3 or TRBV12-4 and TRBJ1-4; possibly TRBD1 for D (5 bases). CDR3 length equals 16 residues. V lost 2 bases and J lost 7, with 17 bases in between.

In this sample, this clonotype turned up many times. The CDR3 here is CASSLDYQETQYF. The CDR3 bases are TGTGCCAGCAGCTTGGACTATCAAGAGACCCAGTACTTC. This sequence joins TRBV7-3 and TRBJ2-5, with D possibly matching TRBD2 (6 bases). Germline lookup yields CDR1 SGHTA and CDR2 FQGTGA. CDR3 size: 13 residues. The V end lost 3 bases, the J end lost 2 bases, and 7 bases lay between the germline ends.

The rearrangement links TRBV12-3 or TRBV12-4 to TRBJ2-7, with D unresolved. The germline V and J ends were trimmed by 1 base and 0 bases, with 7 bases remaining between them. The CDR3 runs 14 residues. CDR3: CASSLGTFSYEQYF. In nucleotides, the CDR3 is TGTGCCAGCAGTTTAGGTACTTTCTCCTACGAGCAGTACTTC.

This rearrangement joins TRBV11-2 to TRBJ2-1, with TRBD2 as a possible D gene (5 bases). V was shortened by 5 bases and J by 2 bases, with 16 bases between the two germline ends. The CDR3 has 16 amino acids. Per the germline V gene, CDR1 is SGHAT and CDR2 is FQNNGV. CDR3 loop: CASSPRRVPPYNEQFF. The CDR3 region has the DNA TGTGCCAGCAGCCCCCGGCGGGTACCTCCCTACAATGAGCAGTTCTTC.

This clonotype was seen a handful of times. This chain joins TRBV4-3 and TRBJ1-1, with TRBD1 matching over 11 bases. V lost 1 base to trimming and J lost 3 bases; unmatched junction nucleotides: 1. The CDR3 loop spans 15 amino acids. Germline loops: CDR1 LGHNA, CDR2 YSLEER. The CDR3 bases are TGCGCCAGCAGCCAAGGGACAGGGGGCTACACTGAAGCTTTCTTT. Translation: CASSQGTGGYTEAFF.

The rearrangement joins TRBV21-1 to TRBJ2-7; no DNA check was done on the table's D call, TRBD2. TRBV21-1 has pseudogene status. This CDR3 contains 16 residues. CDR3 nucleotide sequence: TGTGCCAGCAGCAAGGGAGCCATGCGGGTGGAATACGAGCAGTACGTC. This gives the protein CASSKGAMRVEYEQYV.

The sample holds a few counts of this clonotype. This chain joins TRBV5-1 and TRBJ1-6; no clear D gene. The CDR3 has 13 amino acids. V lost 5 bases and J lost 4, with 7 bases in between. CDR1 is SGHRS and CDR2 is YFSETQ in the germline V gene. The CDR3 protein is CASRGLYNSPLHF. CDR3 DNA sequence: TGCGCCAGCAGAGGACTGTATAATTCACCCCTCCACTTT.

This clonotype came up a few times. J is TRBJ2-3 and V is TRBV3-2. TRBV3-2 is flagged as a pseudogene. The CDR3 spans 15 residues. The CDR3 DNA reads TGTGCCAGCAGCCCCCCGACAGCTAGCACAGATACGCAGTATTTT. This encodes CASSPPTASTDTQYF.

This chain links TRBV2 with TRBJ2-6; no definite D call. The V end was cut by 7 bases, the J end by 2 bases, with 9 bases between. Germline V CDR1 and CDR2: SNHLY, FYNNEI. The CDR3 is made up of 14 amino acids. CDR3 sequence: CASMFTAGANVLTF. As DNA, the CDR3 is TGTGCCAGCATGTTCACGGCTGGGGCCAACGTCCTGACTTTC.

On this clonotype: One junction end does not reproduce the germline sequence, and a read error may be involved. The CDR3 nucleotides read TGTGCCACAGGGCCACAGGGGGCCAGAAACATTCAGTACTTC. Its protein is CATGPQGARNIQYF. This chain links TRBV15 with TRBJ2-4, with 9 nucleotides matching TRBD1. This CDR3 comprises 14 residues. Germline CDR1 and CDR2: LNHNV and YYDKDF (reference sequence).

Written as DNA, the CDR3 is TGTGCCAGCGGGCAAAGAATGGAGCAGTACTTC. This encodes CASGQRMEQYF. The rearrangement uses TRBV11-1 and TRBJ2-7; D is uncertain. The germline V gene encodes CDR1 SGHAT and CDR2 FQDESV (reference sequence). Trimming removed 8 bases at V and 7 bases at J, with 12 bases between. The length of the CDR3 is 11 residues.

The sample holds many counts of this clonotype. J is TRBJ2-3 and V is TRBV10-2; the D is unclear. The V gene lost 6 bases and the J gene lost 2 bases, with 9 bases spanning the gap. Germline V gene sequence: CDR1 WSHSY, CDR2 SAAADI. The CDR3 has 13 residues. This CDR3 reads CASRVLNTDTQYF. The CDR3 bases are TGCGCCAGCAGGGTGCTCAACACAGATACGCAGTATTTT.

The rearrangement links TRBV7-3 to TRBJ2-1; 8 bases fit TRBD1. Germline CDR1 and CDR2: SGHTA and FQGTGA. The CDR3 is made up of 15 amino acids. Unmatched junction bases numbered 7, after V lost 5 bases and J lost 4 bases. CDR3 bases: TGTGCCAGCAGCGGGGACAGGACCAGTTACAATGAGCAGTTCTTC. It encodes CASSGDRTSYNEQFF.

The rearrangement links TRBV5-1 to TRBJ2-2; D is undetermined. CDR1 is SGHRS and CDR2 is YFSETQ in the germline V gene. The V gene lost 10 bases and the J gene lost 3 bases, with 13 bases spanning the gap. The CDR3 has 13 residues. CDR3 in amino acids: CAGGELDTGELFF. The CDR3 DNA is TGCGCCGGTGGGGAATTGGACACCGGGGAGCTGTTTTTT.

The J gene is TRBJ2-1, the V gene TRBV7-2; no clear D gene. Between the trimmed V and J ends, which lost 1 base and 9 bases, there was a span of 16 bases. This CDR3 is 15 amino acids long. CDR1 SGHTA and CDR2 FQGNSA come from the germline V gene. The CDR3 coding sequence is TGTGCCAGCAGCTTAGGCCGGATCGGACGGAGTGAGCAGTTCTTC. As protein: CASSLGRIGRSEQFF.

This clonotype has a handful of counts. The chain is built from TRBV5-1 and TRBJ1-3; TRBD1 agrees at 7 bases. The CDR3 extends over 17 amino acids. Germline V gene data show CDR1 as SGHRS and CDR2 as YFSETQ. Germline trimming cut 1 base from V and 0 bases from J; bases unmatched to any gene: 7. The CDR3 spells CASSLMFGQDSGNTIYF. CDR3 DNA: TGCGCCAGCAGCTTGATGTTCGGACAGGACTCTGGAAACACCATATATTTT.

The chain combines TRBV27 with TRBJ2-7; perhaps D is TRBD1 or TRBD2 (6 bases each). The CDR3 is 13 residues long. Trimming removed 5 bases from V and 6 bases from J, with 14 bases in between. Germline CDR1 is MNHEY and CDR2 is SMNVEV (reference sequence). Here the CDR3 DNA reads TGTGCCAGCAGTGTCAGGGGAGGTTTCGAGCAGTACGTC. Its translation is CASSVRGGFEQYV.

V gene TRBV2 combines with J gene TRBJ1-2; 9 bases match TRBD1. CDR1 SNHLY and CDR2 FYNNEI come from the germline V gene. J gave up 2 bases and V 10 bases, and 8 bases lay outside the gene matches. This CDR3 has 14 amino acids. DNA for the CDR3: TGTGCCATCTATCCGGGACAGGGAAACTATGGCTACACCTTC. It encodes CAIYPGQGNYGYTF. The full variable domain, completed using reference TRBV2 and TRBJ1-2, is EPEVTQTPSHQVTQMGQEVILRCVPISNHLYFYWYRQILGQKVEFLVSFYNNEISEKSEIFDDQFSVERPDGSNFTLKIRSTKLEDSAMYFCAIYPGQGNYGYTFGSGTRLTVV.

The rearrangement uses TRBV29-1 and TRBJ1-2, with D perhaps TRBD1 (5 bases). Trimming cost V 6 bases and J 3 bases, with 11 bases left between them. Germline CDR1 reads SQVTM; CDR2 reads ANQGSEA. This CDR3 has 12 residues. The CDR3, as DNA: TGCAGCGTACAGGCCGGGGACTATGGCTACACCTTC. Protein product: CSVQAGDYGYTF.

The chain employs TRBV12-3 or TRBV12-4 and TRBJ1-3, with no clear D. V lost 6 bases, J lost 0 bases, and 9 bases lay in between. The CDR3 has 14 amino acids. CDR3 region: CASSLPSSGNTIYF. Written as DNA, the CDR3 is TGTGCCAGCAGCCTCCCCTCCTCTGGAAACACCATATATTTT.

This clonotype has just a few counts. The chain carries TRBV12-3 or TRBV12-4 and TRBJ1-2; 7 nucleotides agree with TRBD1. The J segment lost 5 bases and the V segment lost 5 bases, leaving 5 bases of the junction unmatched. The length of the CDR3 is 13 residues. CDR3 coding DNA: TGTGCCAGCAGTCCCTCGACAGGGTATGGCTACACCTTC. Its translation is CASSPSTGYGYTF.